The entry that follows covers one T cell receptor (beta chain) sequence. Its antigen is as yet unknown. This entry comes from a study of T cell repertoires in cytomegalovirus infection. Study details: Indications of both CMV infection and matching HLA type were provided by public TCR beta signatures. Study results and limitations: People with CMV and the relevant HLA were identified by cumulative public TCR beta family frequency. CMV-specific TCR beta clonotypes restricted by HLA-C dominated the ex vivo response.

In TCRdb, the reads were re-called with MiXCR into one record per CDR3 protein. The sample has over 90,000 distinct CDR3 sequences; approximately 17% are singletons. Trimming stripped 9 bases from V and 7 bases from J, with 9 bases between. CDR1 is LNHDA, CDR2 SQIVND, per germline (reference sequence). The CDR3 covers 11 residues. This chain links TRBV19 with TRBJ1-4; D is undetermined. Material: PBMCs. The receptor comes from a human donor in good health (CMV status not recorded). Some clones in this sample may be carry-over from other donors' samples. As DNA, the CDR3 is TGTGCCAGGACGGATGGTGAAAAACTGTTTTTT. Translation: CARTDGEKLFF.